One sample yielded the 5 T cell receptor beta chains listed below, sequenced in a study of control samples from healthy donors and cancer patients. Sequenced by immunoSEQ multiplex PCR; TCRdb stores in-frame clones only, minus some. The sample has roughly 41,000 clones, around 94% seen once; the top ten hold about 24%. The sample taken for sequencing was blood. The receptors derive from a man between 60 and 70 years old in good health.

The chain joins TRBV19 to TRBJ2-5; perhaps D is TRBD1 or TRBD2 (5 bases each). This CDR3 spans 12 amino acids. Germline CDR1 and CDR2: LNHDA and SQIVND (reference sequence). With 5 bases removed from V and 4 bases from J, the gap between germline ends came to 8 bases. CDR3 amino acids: CASSPGTETQYF. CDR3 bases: TGTGCCAGTAGTCCTGGGACAGAGACCCAGTACTTC.

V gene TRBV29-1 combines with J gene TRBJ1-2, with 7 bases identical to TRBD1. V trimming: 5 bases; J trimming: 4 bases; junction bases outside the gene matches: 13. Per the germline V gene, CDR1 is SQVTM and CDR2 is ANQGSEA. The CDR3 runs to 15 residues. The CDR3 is CSVHQGGEGGYGYTF. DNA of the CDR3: TGCAGCGTTCATCAAGGGGGCGAAGGAGGCTATGGCTACACCTTC. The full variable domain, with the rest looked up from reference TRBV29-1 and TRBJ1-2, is SAVISQKPSRDICQRGTSLTIQCQVDSQVTMMFWYRQQPGQSLTLIATANQGSEATYESGFVIDKFPISRPNLTFSTLTVSNMSPEDSSIYLCSVHQGGEGGYGYTFGSGTRLTVV.

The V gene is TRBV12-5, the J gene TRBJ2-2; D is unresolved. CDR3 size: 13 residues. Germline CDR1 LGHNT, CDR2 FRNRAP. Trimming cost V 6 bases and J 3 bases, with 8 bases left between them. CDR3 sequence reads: CASGVPYTGELFF. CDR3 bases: TGTGCTAGTGGGGTACCCTACACCGGGGAGCTGTTTTTT. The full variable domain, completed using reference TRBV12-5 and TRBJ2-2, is DARVTQTPRHKVTEMGQEVTMRCQPILGHNTVFWYRQTMMQGLELLAYFRNRAPLDDSGMPKDRFSAEMPDATLATLKIQPSEPRDSAVYFCASGVPYTGELFFGEGSRLTVL.

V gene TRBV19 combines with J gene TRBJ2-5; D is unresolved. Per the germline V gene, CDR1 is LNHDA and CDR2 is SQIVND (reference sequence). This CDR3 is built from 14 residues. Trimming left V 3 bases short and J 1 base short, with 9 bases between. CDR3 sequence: CASSIQASQETQYF. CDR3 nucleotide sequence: TGTGCCAGTAGTATTCAAGCGTCCCAAGAGACCCAGTACTTC. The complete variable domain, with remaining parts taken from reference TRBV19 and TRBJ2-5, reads DGGITQSPKYLFRKEGQNVTLSCEQNLNHDAMYWYRQDPGQGLRLIYYSQIVNDFQKGDIAEGYSVSREKKESFPLTVTSAQKNPTAFYLCASSIQASQETQYFGPGTRLLVL.

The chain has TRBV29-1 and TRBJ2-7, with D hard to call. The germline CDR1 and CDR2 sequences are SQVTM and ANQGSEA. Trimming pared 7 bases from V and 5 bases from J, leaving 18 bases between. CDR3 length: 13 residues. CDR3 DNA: TGCAGCGGCAATCTGGCCTCAAAAAACGAGCAGTACTTC. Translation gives CSGNLASKNEQYF.